These 18 T cell receptor beta chains were all obtained from the same sample, sequenced in a study of OX40 agonist ivuxolimab in advanced cancers. The data were produced by immunoSEQ multiplex PCR, yet TCRdb's version contains in-frame clones alone and is incomplete. The sample records around 38,000 clones, about 81% being singletons. Specimen: CD4+ or CD8+ T cells sorted from blood, collected in a trial of the OX40 agonist ivuxolimab. The receptors here all came from an adult with an advanced solid tumor such as melanoma, head and neck, liver or kidney cancer.

The chain combines TRBV9 with TRBJ1-3; D is uncertain. Germline V CDR1 and CDR2: SGDLS, YYNGEE. The CDR3 loop spans 14 amino acids. V was shortened by 3 bases and J by 3 bases, with 10 bases between the two germline ends. The CDR3 nucleotides are TGTGCCAGCAGCGCCTGGGCAGGTGGAAACACCATATATTTT. This codes for CASSAWAGGNTIYF.

There are a few counts of this clone. The rearrangement links TRBV2 to TRBJ2-7; D might be TRBD1 or TRBD2, each matching 7 bases. CDR3 size: 13 residues. Trimming cost V 7 bases and J 3 bases, with 13 bases left between them. Germline V gene data show CDR1 as SNHLY and CDR2 as FYNNEI. The DNA of the CDR3 is TGTGCCAGCACGGGAGGACAGGACTACGAGCAGTACTTC. The encoded protein is CASTGGQDYEQYF.

This sequence joins TRBV7-9 and TRBJ2-1; 15 bases fit TRBD2. CDR3 length: 19 amino acids. Germline CDR1 reads SEHNR; CDR2 reads FQNEAQ (reference sequence). Trimming cost V 3 bases and J 4 bases; bases outside gene matches: 10. CDR3 nucleotides: TGTGCCAGCAGCTTCGATGGACTAGCGGGGGGGCTATCTTACAATGAGCAGTTCTTC. Its protein product is CASSFDGLAGGLSYNEQFF. Using reference TRBV7-9 and TRBJ2-1 for the parts outside the CDR3, the full variable domain is DTGVSQNPRHKITKRGQNVTFRCDPISEHNRLYWYRQTLGQGPEFLTYFQNEAQLEKSRLLSDRFSAERPKGSFSTLEIQRTEQGDSAMYLCASSFDGLAGGLSYNEQFFGPGTRLTVL.

This clone appeared a single time. The chain has TRBV27 and TRBJ2-5; 8 nucleotides line up with TRBD2. With the DNA end fitting TRBJ2-7 better, the J assignment may be wrong. In germline, CDR1 is MNHEY, CDR2 SMNVEV (reference sequence). The CDR3 runs 16 residues. The CDR3 is CASSIGGRLSSYEQYF. The CDR3 nucleotides are TGTGCCAGCAGTATAGGCGGGAGGCTTAGCTCCTACGAGCAGTACTTC.

This clone was counted once. The gene calls are TRBV28 and TRBJ2-2; no reliable D call. Germline CDR1 MDHEN, CDR2 SYDVKM. V was cut by 3 bases and J by 1 base, with 6 bases left in between. The CDR3 is 14 residues long. CDR3 DNA sequence: TGTGCCAGCAGTTTTTATATGAACACCGGGGAGCTGTTTTTT. This codes for CASSFYMNTGELFF.

The chain is built from TRBV28 and TRBJ1-5, with D possibly matching TRBD1 (6 bases). Germline CDR1 MDHEN, CDR2 SYDVKM. This CDR3 has 15 residues. Trimming left V 3 bases short and J 0 bases short, with 9 bases between. CDR3 sequence reads: CASSFQGYSNQPQHF. In nucleotides, the CDR3 is TGTGCCAGCAGTTTTCAGGGGTATAGCAATCAGCCCCAGCATTTT.

The rearrangement joins TRBV18 to TRBJ2-5, with D perhaps TRBD1 (6 bases). CDR1 and CDR2 from the germline V gene are KGHSH and LQKENI. This CDR3 is built from 14 residues. V lost 5 bases, J lost 3 bases, and 13 bases lay in between. The CDR3 bases are TGTGCCAGCTCAACAACAGGGACCAAAGAGACCCAGTACTTC. It codes for CASSTTGTKETQYF.

The rearrangement joins TRBV27 to TRBJ2-3; D is uncertain. Germline-derived CDR1 and CDR2 are MNHEY and SMNVEV (reference sequence). The CDR3 spans 16 residues. The V end lost 2 bases, the J end lost 1 base, and 13 bases lay between the germline ends. The CDR3 nucleotides read TGTGCCAGCAGTTTAAAGGCACTACTCGGCACAGATACGCAGTATTTT. It is translated as CASSLKALLGTDTQYF.

V is TRBV19 and J is TRBJ2-7; TRBD2 matches 9 bases. Per germline, CDR1 LNHDA and CDR2 SQIVND (reference sequence). The CDR3 has 15 residues. The V and J ends lost 4 bases and 6 bases, in that order; junction bases with no gene match: 10. CDR3 coding DNA: TGTGCCAGTAGTAAGGCTAGCGGGATGTCTGCCGAGCAGTACTTC. Translating gives CASSKASGMSAEQYF.

V gene TRBV6-5 combines with J gene TRBJ2-1; maybe TRBD2 (5 bases). This CDR3 has 14 residues. V lost 6 bases, J lost 9 bases, and 18 bases lay in between. Germline CDR1 is MNHEY and CDR2 is SVGAGI. CDR3 nucleotide sequence: TGTGCCAGCAGACCACGTCTAGAGGGTAGTGAGCAGTTCTTC. Protein sequence: CASRPRLEGSEQFF.

V usage is TRBV10-3 and J usage is TRBJ2-1; TRBD1 or TRBD2 may be the D gene (5 bases each). In germline, CDR1 is ENHRY, CDR2 SYGVKD. The V end was cut by 8 bases, the J end by 6 bases, with 11 bases between. CDR3 size: 12 residues. The CDR3 sequence is CAIGPGSNEQFF. The CDR3 DNA sequence: TGTGCCATCGGGCCAGGGAGCAATGAGCAGTTCTTC.

V usage is TRBV2 and J usage is TRBJ2-7, with D unclear. V gave up 3 bases and J gave up 0 bases, with 6 bases separating them. CDR1 and CDR2 from the germline V gene are SNHLY and FYNNEI. CDR3 length equals 13 residues. This chain's CDR3 is CASSDPSSYEQYF. The CDR3 DNA follows: TGTGCCAGCAGTGACCCGAGCTCCTACGAGCAGTACTTC. The variable domain in full, with the rest retrieved from reference TRBV2 and TRBJ2-7, is EPEVTQTPSHQVTQMGQEVILRCVPISNHLYFYWYRQILGQKVEFLVSFYNNEISEKSEIFDDQFSVERPDGSNFTLKIRSTKLEDSAMYFCASSDPSSYEQYFGPGTRLTVT.

This sequence joins TRBV6-5 and TRBJ2-1; the match to TRBD2 covers 12 bases. Losses at the gene ends were 6 bases for V and 6 bases for J; bases not matched to a gene: 6. The V gene's germline CDR1 is MNHEY and CDR2 SVGAGI. The CDR3 runs to 15 residues. The CDR3 spells CASSPTSGSINEQFF. CDR3 bases: TGTGCCAGCAGCCCGACTAGCGGGAGTATCAATGAGCAGTTCTTC.

V and J are TRBV9 and TRBJ2-5; D gene unclear. The last part of the DNA fits TRBJ2-7 better; the J call may be wrong. The CDR3 extends over 11 amino acids. Germline assignment: CDR1 SGDLS and CDR2 YYNGEE. Here the CDR3 DNA reads TGTGCCAGCAACACCTTTAGCGAGCAGTACTTC. Translated, it gives CASNTFSEQYF.

The chain carries TRBV21-1 and TRBJ2-2; TRBD2 is the table's D call and was not checked against the DNA. TRBV21-1 is described as a pseudogene. The CDR3 covers 12 residues. The CDR3 sequence: CASRQACRELFF. The CDR3 coding sequence is TGTGCCAGCAGGCAAGCCTGTCGGGAGCTGTTTTTT.

V and J are TRBV7-8 and TRBJ1-5; D not certain. CDR3 length: 17 amino acids. Per germline, CDR1 SGHVS and CDR2 FQNEAQ. V was cut by 3 bases and J by 1 base, with 16 bases left in between. The DNA for the CDR3 is TGTGCCAGCAGCTTTTGGACCCGGGAAAGGAGCAATCAGCCCCAGCATTTT. Its translation is CASSFWTRERSNQPQHF.

The rearrangement uses TRBV7-2 and TRBJ2-1; 8 nucleotides line up with TRBD2. The CDR3 contains 16 residues. The germline V gene encodes CDR1 SGHTA and CDR2 FQGNSA. J was trimmed by 6 bases and V by 6 bases; bases with no gene match: 13. CDR3 DNA sequence: TGTGCCAGCAGTTATAGCACGGGAGGGCCGATCAATGAGCAGTTCTTC. Its protein is CASSYSTGGPINEQFF.

The rearrangement uses TRBV6-1 and TRBJ1-3; no reliable D call. The V and J ends lost 0 bases and 2 bases respectively, with 23 bases between them. Germline V CDR1 and CDR2: MNHNS, SASEGT. The CDR3 totals 20 residues. The CDR3 reads CASSEALKGLTFATGNTIYF. As DNA, the CDR3 is TGTGCCAGCAGTGAAGCGCTCAAGGGTCTTACTTTTGCTACTGGAAACACCATATATTTT.